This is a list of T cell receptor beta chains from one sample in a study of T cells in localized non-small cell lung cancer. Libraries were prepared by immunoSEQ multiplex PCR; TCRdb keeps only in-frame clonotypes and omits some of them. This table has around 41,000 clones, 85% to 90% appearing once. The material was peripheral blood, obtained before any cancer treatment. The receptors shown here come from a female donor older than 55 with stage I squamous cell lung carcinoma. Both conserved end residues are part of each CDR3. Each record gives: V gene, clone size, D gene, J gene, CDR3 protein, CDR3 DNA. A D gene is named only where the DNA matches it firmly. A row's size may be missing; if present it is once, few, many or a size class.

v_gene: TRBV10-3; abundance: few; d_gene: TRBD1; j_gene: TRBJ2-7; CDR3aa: CAISDRTGAKEQYF; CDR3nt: TGTGCCATCAGTGATCGGACAGGGGCTAAGGAGCAGTACTTC
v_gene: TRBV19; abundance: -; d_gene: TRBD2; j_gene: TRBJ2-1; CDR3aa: CASRERTGTRVHEQFF; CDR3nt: TGTGCCAGTAGGGAAAGGACCGGGACTAGAGTCCATGAGCAGTTCTTC
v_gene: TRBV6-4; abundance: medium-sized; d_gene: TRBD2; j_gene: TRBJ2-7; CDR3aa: CASTLTGGTRPLEQYF; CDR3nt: TGTGCCAGCACCCTTACGGGGGGGACTAGGCCCCTTGAGCAGTACTTC
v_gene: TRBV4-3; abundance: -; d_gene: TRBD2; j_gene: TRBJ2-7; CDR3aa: CASSHRSGGDYEQYF; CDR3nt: TGCGCCAGCAGCCATAGAAGCGGGGGCGACTACGAGCAGTACTTC
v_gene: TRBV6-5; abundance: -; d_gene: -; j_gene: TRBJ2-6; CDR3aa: CASNRQVSGANVLTF; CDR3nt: TGTGCCAGCAACCGACAGGTCTCTGGGGCCAACGTCCTGACTTTC
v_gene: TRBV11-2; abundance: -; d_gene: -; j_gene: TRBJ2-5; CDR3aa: CASSLVGETQYF; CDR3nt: TGTGCCAGCAGCTTAGTGGGGGAGACCCAGTACTTC
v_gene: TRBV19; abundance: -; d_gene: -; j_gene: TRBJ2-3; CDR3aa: CASSIGHGRSDTQYF; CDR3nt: TGTGCCAGTAGTATAGGGCATGGTCGGAGCGATACGCAGTATTTT
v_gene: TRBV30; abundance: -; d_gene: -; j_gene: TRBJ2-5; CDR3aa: CAWRKETQYF; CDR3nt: TGTGCCTGGAGGAAAGAGACCCAGTACTTC
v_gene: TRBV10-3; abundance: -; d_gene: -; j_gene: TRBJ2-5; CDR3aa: CAISATGRDGETQYF; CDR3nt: TGTGCCATCAGTGCCACGGGAAGGGACGGGGAGACCCAGTACTTC
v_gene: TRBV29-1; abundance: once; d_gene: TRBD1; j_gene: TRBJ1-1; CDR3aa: CSVATGTGLTEAFF; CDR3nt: TGCAGCGTAGCCACCGGGACAGGGCTCACTGAAGCTTTCTTT
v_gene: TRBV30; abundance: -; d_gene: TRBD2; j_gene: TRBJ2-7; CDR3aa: CAWSAGTSVHEQYF; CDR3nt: TGTGCCTGGAGCGCCGGGACTAGCGTTCACGAGCAGTACTTC
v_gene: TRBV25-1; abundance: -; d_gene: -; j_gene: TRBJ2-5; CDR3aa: CASSEYIPIRYQETQYF; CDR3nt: TGTGCCAGCAGTGAATATATCCCTATTAGGTACCAAGAGACCCAGTACTTC
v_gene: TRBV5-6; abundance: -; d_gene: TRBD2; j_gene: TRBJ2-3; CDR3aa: CASSLVFRGVSTDTQYF; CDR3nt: TGTGCCAGCAGCTTGGTTTTTCGGGGGGTGAGCACAGATACGCAGTATTTT
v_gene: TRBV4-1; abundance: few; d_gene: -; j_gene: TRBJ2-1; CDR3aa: CASSQGDAYLGPGGQFF; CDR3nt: TGCGCCAGCAGCCAAGGCGATGCTTACTTGGGACCCGGAGGGCAGTTCTTC
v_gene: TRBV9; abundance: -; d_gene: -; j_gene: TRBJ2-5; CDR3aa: CASSVVHGGQETQYF; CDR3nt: TGTGCCAGCAGCGTAGTTCATGGAGGACAAGAGACCCAGTACTTC
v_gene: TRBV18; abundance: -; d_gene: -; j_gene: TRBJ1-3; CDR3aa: CASSPVGQLVSGNTIYF; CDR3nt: TGTGCCAGCTCACCCGTTGGACAGCTCGTCTCTGGAAACACCATATATTTT
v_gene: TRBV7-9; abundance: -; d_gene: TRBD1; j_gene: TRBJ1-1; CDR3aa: CASSYRQGDTEAFF; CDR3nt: TGTGCCAGCAGCTACCGACAGGGGGACACTGAAGCTTTCTTT
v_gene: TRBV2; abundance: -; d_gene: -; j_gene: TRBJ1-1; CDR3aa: CASSDLSRNTEAFF; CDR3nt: TGTGCCAGCAGCGATCTCAGCAGGAACACTGAAGCTTTCTTT
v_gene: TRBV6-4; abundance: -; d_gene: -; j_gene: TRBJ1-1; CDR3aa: CASSPRTDGIIEAFF; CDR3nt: TGTGCCAGCAGTCCCCGAACAGACGGAATTATTGAAGCTTTCTTT
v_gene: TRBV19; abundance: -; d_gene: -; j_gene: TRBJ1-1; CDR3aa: CASSWRGRPTEAFF; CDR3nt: TGTGCCAGTAGTTGGCGGGGGAGGCCAACTGAAGCTTTCTTT
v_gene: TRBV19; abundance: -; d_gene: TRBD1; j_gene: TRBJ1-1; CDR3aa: CASSIDNPGQVTFF; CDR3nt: TGTGCCAGTAGTATAGATAACCCAGGACAGGTAACTTTCTTT
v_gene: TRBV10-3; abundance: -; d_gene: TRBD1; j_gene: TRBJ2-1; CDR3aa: CAISASPRTGVNEQFF; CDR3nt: TGTGCCATCAGTGCATCGCCGCGGACAGGGGTCAATGAGCAGTTCTTC
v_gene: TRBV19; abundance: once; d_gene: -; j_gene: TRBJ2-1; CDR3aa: CASRGIYNEQFF; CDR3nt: TGTGCCAGTAGAGGGATTTACAATGAGCAGTTCTTC
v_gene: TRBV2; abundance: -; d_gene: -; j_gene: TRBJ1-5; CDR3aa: CASSEMQGGSNQPQHF; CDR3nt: TGTGCCAGCAGTGAAATGCAGGGCGGGAGCAATCAGCCCCAGCATTTT
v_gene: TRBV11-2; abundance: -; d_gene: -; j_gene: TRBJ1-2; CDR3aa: CASSPDGYGYTF; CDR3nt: TGTGCCAGCAGCCCGGACGGCTATGGCTACACCTTC
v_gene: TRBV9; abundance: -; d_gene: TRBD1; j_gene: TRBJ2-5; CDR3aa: CASSAPGTGVGETQYF; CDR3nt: TGTGCCAGCAGCGCTCCCGGGACAGGGGTGGGGGAGACCCAGTACTTC
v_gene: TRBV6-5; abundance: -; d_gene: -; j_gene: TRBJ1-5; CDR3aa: CATAEGGGNQPQHF; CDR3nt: TGTGCCACCGCCGAAGGGGGAGGCAATCAGCCCCAGCATTTT
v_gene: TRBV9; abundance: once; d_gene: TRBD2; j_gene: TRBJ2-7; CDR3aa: CASSVGLAGGFSYEQYF; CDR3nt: TGTGCCAGCAGCGTGGGACTAGCGGGAGGTTTCTCCTACGAGCAGTACTTC
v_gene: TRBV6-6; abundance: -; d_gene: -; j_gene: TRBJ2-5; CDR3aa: CASSYGSETQYF; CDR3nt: TGTGCCAGCAGTTACGGGTCAGAGACCCAGTACTTC
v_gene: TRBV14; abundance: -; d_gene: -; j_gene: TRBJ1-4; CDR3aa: CASSQVRGGEKLFF; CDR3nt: TGTGCCAGCAGCCAAGTGAGGGGTGGGGAAAAACTGTTTTTT
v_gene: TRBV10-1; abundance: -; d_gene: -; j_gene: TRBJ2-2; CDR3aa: CASSESRVAAFTGELFF; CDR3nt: TGCGCCAGCAGTGAGTCGAGAGTAGCGGCTTTCACCGGGGAGCTGTTTTTT
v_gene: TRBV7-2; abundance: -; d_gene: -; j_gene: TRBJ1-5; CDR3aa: CASSARGGDQPQHF; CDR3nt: TGTGCCAGCAGCGCACGGGGAGGGGATCAGCCCCAGCATTTT
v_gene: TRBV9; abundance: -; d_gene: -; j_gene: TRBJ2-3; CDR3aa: CASSRGTGSTDTQYF; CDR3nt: TGTGCCAGCAGCAGAGGGACGGGCTCCACAGATACGCAGTATTTT
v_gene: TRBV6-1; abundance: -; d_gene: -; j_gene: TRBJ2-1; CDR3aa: CASSEWAEQFF; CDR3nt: TGTGCCAGCAGTGAATGGGCTGAGCAGTTCTTC
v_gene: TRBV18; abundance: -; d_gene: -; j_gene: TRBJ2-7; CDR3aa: CASSPLAGQSIQGEQYF; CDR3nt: TGTGCCAGCTCACCATTAGCAGGACAGTCCATTCAGGGCGAGCAGTACTTC
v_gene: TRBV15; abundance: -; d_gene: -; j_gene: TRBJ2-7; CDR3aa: CATSRDLQGAYEQYF; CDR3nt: TGTGCCACCAGCAGAGATCTACAGGGAGCCTACGAGCAGTACTTC